This TCR beta chain was identified in a study of cytomegalovirus exposure and HLA in healthy donors. Whole-study results and caveats: A subsequent analysis found that TCR clusters from the first cohort also tended to co-occur in the approximately 110 validation repertoires, with 94% of cluster scores above 0. CMV antigen specificity of three CMV-associated chains was confirmed in vitro. The study labeled roughly 160 TCR beta chains cytomegalovirus-associated.

TCRdb keeps only in-frame clones here, not all; method: immunoSEQ multiplex PCR. The sample includes roughly 250,000 clones, approximately 83% seen only once; the top ten take 1% to 1.5%. Notes on this clone: Its antigen is not identified.

The CDR3 runs 17 residues. V lost 4 bases, J lost 0 bases, and 6 bases stayed unmatched. Germline lookup yields CDR1 MDHEN and CDR2 SYDVKM. The donors were part of the validation cohort, which consisted of over a hundred subjects and was separate from the first cohort of 666 subjects. The rearrangement joins TRBV28 to TRBJ1-4; 9 bases line up with TRBD1. This clonotype was sampled from a woman in her thirties in good health and CMV-seropositive. Sequencing was done on a sample of PBMCs. The CDR3 region has the DNA TGTGCCAGCAGTTGGGGACAGGGTAGGGCAACTAATGAAAAACTGTTTTTT. Translating gives CASSWGQGRATNEKLFF.